One and the same sample provided the 12 T cell receptor beta chains below, sequenced in a study of blood T cell repertoires in COVID-19. Produced via immunoSEQ multiplex PCR; TCRdb's table is partial and in-frame only. There are roughly 100,000 clones in the sample; about 88% occur only once, and roughly 6% lies in the top ten. Specimen: peripheral blood. These receptors were collected from a human donor in a cohort sampled during active COVID-19.

The genes are TRBV5-6 and TRBJ2-5, with 8 bases fitting TRBD1. The germline V gene encodes CDR1 SGHDT and CDR2 YYEEEE. With 1 base clipped from V and 5 bases from J, the junction kept 4 bases outside the gene matches. The CDR3 is made up of 14 amino acids. The CDR3, as DNA: TGTGCCAGCAGCTTGCAGGGGGCGGGGGAGACCCAGTACTTC. It codes for CASSLQGAGETQYF. Using reference TRBV5-6 and TRBJ2-5 for the parts outside the CDR3, the full variable domain is DAGVTQSPTHLIKTRGQQVTLRCSPKSGHDTVSWYQQALGQGPQFIFQYYEEEERQRGNFPDRFSGHQFPNYSSELNVNALLLGDSALYLCASSLQGAGETQYFGPGTRLLVL.

This clone appeared a few times. The chain uses TRBV9 and TRBJ2-3; 10 nucleotides line up with TRBD1. The ends lost 5 bases at V and 3 bases at J; junction bases unmatched: 3. The CDR3 covers 14 residues. From germline, CDR1 is SGDLS and CDR2 YYNGEE. CDR3 residues: CASREGQGTDTQYF. In DNA, the CDR3 is TGTGCCAGCAGAGAGGGACAGGGGACAGATACGCAGTATTTT. Full variable domain (rest looked up from reference TRBV9 and TRBJ2-3): DSGVTQTPKHLITATGQRVTLRCSPRSGDLSVYWYQQSLDQGLQFLIQYYNGEERAKGNILERFSAQQFPDLHSELNLSSLELGDSALYFCASREGQGTDTQYFGPGTRLTVL.

The rearrangement joins TRBV3-1 (or the pseudogene TRBV3-2) to TRBJ2-7; possible D gene TRBD2, 6 bases. The V end lost 1 base, the J end lost 6 bases, and 16 bases lay between the germline ends. Per the germline V gene, CDR1 is LGHDT and CDR2 is YNNKEL (reference sequence). There are 15 residues in the CDR3. CDR3 in amino acids: CASSQGGGSGSEQYF. The CDR3 DNA reads as TGTGCCAGCAGCCAAGGGGGAGGAAGCGGTAGCGAGCAGTACTTC.

The chain recombines TRBV19 with TRBJ2-1, with 10 bases that match TRBD2. CDR1 LNHDA and CDR2 SQIVND come from the germline V gene (reference sequence). V shed 9 bases and J 8 bases; nucleotides not matched to a gene: 13. This CDR3 has 15 residues. CDR3 sequence (DNA): TGTGCCAGAAAAAAAGCGGGGGGGCGTAAGGATGAGCAGTTCTTC. Its protein product is CARKKAGGRKDEQFF.

Only a few counts were recorded for this clone. The J gene is TRBJ2-5, the V gene TRBV19; 8 bases agree with TRBD1. CDR3 size: 15 residues. Trimming removed 1 base from V and 4 bases from J; junction bases left unmatched: 5. Germline assignment: CDR1 LNHDA and CDR2 SQIVND (reference sequence). The CDR3 DNA is TGTGCCAGTAGTATAGGGAACGGACAGGGAGAGACCCAGTACTTC. Amino acid sequence: CASSIGNGQGETQYF. The whole variable domain, filled in from reference TRBV19 and TRBJ2-5, reads DGGITQSPKYLFRKEGQNVTLSCEQNLNHDAMYWYRQDPGQGLRLIYYSQIVNDFQKGDIAEGYSVSREKKESFPLTVTSAQKNPTAFYLCASSIGNGQGETQYFGPGTRLLVL.

The chain joins TRBV13 to TRBJ1-1; D not resolved. This CDR3 has 17 amino acids. The germline CDR1 and CDR2 sequences are PRHDT and FYEKMQ (reference sequence). The ends were cut back, 2 bases at V and 1 base at J, with 17 bases in the middle. In DNA, the CDR3 is TGTGCCAGCAGCTTACTCAAGAAGGAGCTCGGGAACACTGAAGCTTTCTTT. It encodes CASSLLKKELGNTEAFF.

This clone was counted once. V is TRBV7-8 and J is TRBJ2-5, with TRBD1 matching 8 bases. There are 14 residues in the CDR3. The germline V gene has CDR1 SGHVS and CDR2 FQNEAQ. The V segment lost 5 bases and the J segment 1 base; nucleotides outside the gene matches: 3. This chain's CDR3 is CASSSTGGQETQYF. The CDR3 nucleotides read TGTGCCAGCAGCAGTACAGGGGGCCAAGAGACCCAGTACTTC. Full variable domain (remainder filled in from reference TRBV7-8 and TRBJ2-5): GAGVSQSPRYKVAKRGQDVALRCDPISGHVSLFWYQQALGQGPEFLTYFQNEAQLDKSGLPSDRFFAERPEGSVSTLKIQRTQQEDSAVYLCASSSTGGQETQYFGPGTRLLVL.

The gene calls are TRBV3-1 (or the pseudogene TRBV3-2) and TRBJ1-2; D is undetermined. Trimming left V 4 bases short and J 4 bases short, with 10 bases between. Germline loops: CDR1 LGHDT, CDR2 YNNKEL (reference sequence). This CDR3 has 13 residues. The CDR3 DNA reads as TGTGCCAGCAGCCCCGGGTTAGGCTATGGCTACACCTTC. Translated, it gives CASSPGLGYGYTF.

This clone appeared a few times. The rearrangement joins TRBV27 to TRBJ2-7; perhaps TRBD1 as D (5 bases). The CDR3 length is 12 residues. Germline CDR1 and CDR2: MNHEY and SMNVEV (reference sequence). With 2 bases removed from V and 5 bases from J, the gap between germline ends came to 7 bases. In nucleotides, the CDR3 is TGTGCCAGCAGTTTAATAGGGGACGAGCAGTACTTC. Translating gives CASSLIGDEQYF.

This chain connects TRBV5-1 to TRBJ2-3; 12 positions agree with TRBD2. V lost 2 bases to trimming and J lost 2 bases; unmatched junction nucleotides: 6. From germline, CDR1 is SGHRS and CDR2 YFSETQ. The CDR3 consists of 17 residues. Here the CDR3 reads CASSFSSGGAFTDTQYF. The CDR3 DNA reads TGCGCCAGCAGCTTCTCTAGCGGGGGGGCTTTCACAGATACGCAGTATTTT.

This clone came up a few times. The rearrangement joins TRBV10-1 to TRBJ2-7; TRBD1 matches at 7 bases. Germline V gives CDR1 WNHNN, CDR2 SYGVQD (reference sequence). Trimming cost V 5 bases and J 6 bases; bases outside gene matches: 10. The CDR3 contains 14 residues. In DNA, the CDR3 is TGCGCCAGCAGTCCCGGGACAGAAATCGGCGAGCAGTACTTC. Translation: CASSPGTEIGEQYF.

This clone was seen a few times. The chain links TRBV6-1 to TRBJ1-2, with D tentatively TRBD1 (5 bases). With 1 base removed from V and 10 bases from J, the gap between germline ends came to 16 bases. Germline V lookup: CDR1 MNHNS, CDR2 SASEGT. CDR3 length: 14 residues. The CDR3 loop reads CASSEEADRGTYTF. The CDR3 nucleotides are TGTGCCAGCAGTGAAGAGGCCGACAGAGGAACCTACACCTTC.